The present T cell receptor (beta chain) was sequenced within a study of spatial heterogeneity in lung cancer. Overall study context: The library had UMIs, and each TCR and UMI pair averaged more than ten raw reads. Findings and limits, study-wide: Ubiquitous expanded tumor TCRs were observed in blood more at resection than follow-up.

This clonotype was detected many times. No antigen is known for it. Documented time point: sample taken at primary tumor resection. Samples were donated by 72 untreated early-stage non-small cell lung cancer patients. The study tagged each TCR cDNA molecule with a unique molecular identifier. TCRdb called the 5' RACE reads again in MiXCR, with one record for every CDR3 protein. The sample holds 35,000 to 55,000 distinct CDR3 sequences; roughly an eighth are singletons and the top ten take about 60%. The CDR3 has 15 residues. Germline lookup yields CDR1 SGHNT and CDR2 YYREEE (reference sequence). Trimming stripped 3 bases from V and 5 bases from J, with 14 bases between.

The material sequenced was PBMCs, taken at surgery. This sequence was found in a male donor with early-stage non-small cell lung cancer. V gene TRBV5-4 combines with J gene TRBJ2-2; D is perhaps TRBD1 or TRBD2 (5 bases each). CDR3 protein: CASSSDQGETGELFF. DNA of the CDR3: TGTGCCAGCAGCTCGGATCAGGGAGAAACCGGGGAGCTGTTTTTT.